Reported below is one T cell receptor (beta chain). Its antigen is unidentified. At one end, the junction sequence differs from germline, possibly due to a read error. These data belong to a study of tumor-infiltrating lymphocytes in primary liver carcinoma. Background on the study: Subjects consisted of male and female patients aged 30 to 69 years.

Findings of the study overall: The top-250-clone fraction was significantly higher in tumors than in blood (p = 0.039).

Total RNA and DNA came together from roughly 20-30 mg of bulk tissue without cell sorting. Patients' primary liver carcinoma was surgically resected. The CDR3 is 15 residues long. From germline, CDR1 is ENHRY and CDR2 SYGVKD. Total RNA amounting to approximately 460 ng was the source from which TCR beta cDNA was made with a constant-region primer. Three nested multiplex PCR rounds of slightly modified ARM-PCR generated TCR beta libraries. Rounds one and two of PCR, each of 10 to 11 cycles, were primed with TRBV1-TRBV30 forward primers and a C-beta reverse primer. Via MiXCR, TCRdb re-called the multiplex PCR reads, giving one row per CDR3 protein. In the table there are 99,000 or so distinct CDR3 sequences, around 84% of which are singletons.

This TCR derives from a man aged 40-49 years with primary liver carcinoma and hepatitis B virus infection. V and J are TRBV10-3 and TRBJ1-5; D is perhaps TRBD1 (5 bases). The sequenced sample was liver tumor tissue from sampling region 3. Subset defined: tumor region T3, left-lateral pole. The chain's CDR3 is CAIRDDDSQNQPHHF. In DNA form, the CDR3 reads TGTGCCATCCGAGATGACGACAGCCAAAATCAGCCCCACCATTTT.